A single sample gave rise to the 30 T cell receptor beta chains below, sequenced in a study of CD8+CD57+ T cells in acquired aplastic anemia. It was patients with CD8+CD57+ cell expansion by flow cytometry who were chosen for sequencing. Profiling that covered TCR beta VDJ and CDR3 relied on genomic DNA as its template. Each CDR3 protein is one row after TCRdb ran MiXCR on the reads. Among 310,000 or so distinct CDR3 sequences, 45% to 65% were seen once, and the ten largest hold around 1.2%. The material sequenced was sorted CD4+, CD8+, or CD8+CD57+ T cells (not recorded which) from PBMCs. These receptors were taken from a human donor with aplastic anemia.

The rearrangement joins TRBV24-1 to TRBJ2-5; a possible D gene is TRBD2 (5 bases). V was pared by 4 bases and J by 9 bases, with 11 bases between. Germline V gives CDR1 KGHDR, CDR2 SFDVKD. The CDR3 runs 12 residues. The CDR3 loop reads CATSEAGGAQYF. The CDR3 nucleotides read TGTGCCACCAGTGAGGCGGGTGGGGCCCAGTACTTC.

The rearrangement joins TRBV19 to TRBJ2-5; TRBD1 agrees at 8 bases. Germline loops: CDR1 LNHDA, CDR2 SQIVND (reference sequence). With 5 bases clipped from V and 4 bases from J, the junction kept 12 bases outside the gene matches. The length of the CDR3 is 16 residues. CDR3 DNA sequence: TGTGCCAGTAGTGAGTCAGGGGGCGGGCGTGGAGAGACCCAGTACTTC. Translating it yields CASSESGGGRGETQYF.

This rearrangement joins TRBV15 to TRBJ2-3, with 7 nucleotides matching TRBD2. Germline assignment: CDR1 LNHNV and CDR2 YYDKDF (reference sequence). The V gene end was trimmed by 4 bases and the J gene end by 2 bases; junction bases not matched to a gene: 9. This CDR3 is built from 16 residues. The CDR3 DNA is TGTGCCACCAGCAATCCTCTACTAGCGAACACAGATACGCAGTATTTT. Translating gives CATSNPLLANTDTQYF.

The gene calls are TRBV9 and TRBJ1-1, with 9 bases lining up with TRBD1. V trimming: 2 bases; J trimming: 4 bases; junction bases outside the gene matches: 3. This CDR3 contains 14 residues. Germline values: CDR1 SGDLS, CDR2 YYNGEE. The CDR3 nucleotides read TGTGCCAGCAGCGTGGGGACAGGGTCCACTGAAGCTTTCTTT. Translating it yields CASSVGTGSTEAFF.

V and J are TRBV6-5 and TRBJ2-7; perhaps TRBD1 as D (6 bases). V lost 6 bases and J 6 bases, leaving 12 bases between the germline ends. CDR1 is MNHEY and CDR2 is SVGAGI in the germline V gene. CDR3 length equals 12 residues. CDR3 in DNA: TGTGCCAGCAGCAGGACAGCGGCCGAGCAGTACTTC. Encoded protein: CASSRTAAEQYF.

This sequence joins TRBV15 and TRBJ2-1, with 12 bases lining up with TRBD2. The CDR3 contains 16 residues. J lost 8 bases, V lost 3 bases, and 8 bases had no gene match. Germline assignment: CDR1 LNHNV and CDR2 YYDKDF (reference sequence). The CDR3 DNA reads TGTGCCACCAGCAGTGGCGGACTAGCGGGAAGGGATGAGCAGTTCTTC. Translating gives CATSSGGLAGRDEQFF.

The gene calls are TRBV2 and TRBJ1-1; no definite D call. The CDR3 extends over 14 amino acids. Trimming cost V 6 bases and J 0 bases, with 11 bases left between them. Germline CDR1 is SNHLY and CDR2 is FYNNEI. The CDR3 bases are TGTGCCAGCAGCCCCGCCACCGTGAACACTGAAGCTTTCTTT. This codes for CASSPATVNTEAFF.

The sample holds one count of this clonotype. This chain connects TRBV19 to TRBJ1-2, with 11 positions matching TRBD1. The V gene end was trimmed by 3 bases and the J gene end by 4 bases; junction bases not matched to a gene: 7. Germline V gene data show CDR1 as LNHDA and CDR2 as SQIVND (reference sequence). There are 16 residues in the CDR3. CDR3 sequence reads: CASSMGTGGQGYGYTF. The CDR3 DNA follows: TGTGCCAGTAGTATGGGGACAGGGGGACAGGGCTATGGCTACACCTTC.

This clonotype showed up just a few times. The chain couples TRBV29-1 to TRBJ2-1, with D tentatively TRBD1 (5 bases). This CDR3 has 13 residues. V was clipped by 2 bases and J by 4 bases, with 9 bases between them. In germline, CDR1 is SQVTM, CDR2 ANQGSEA. CDR3 protein: CSVETGGYNEQFF. The CDR3 DNA sequence: TGCAGCGTTGAAACAGGCGGATACAATGAGCAGTTCTTC.

This clonotype was observed many times. The CDR3 sequence is CASSRSSGGVSSYNEQFF. As DNA, the CDR3 is TGTGCCAGCAGCCGAAGCAGCGGGGGGGTGAGCTCCTACAATGAGCAGTTCTTC. The genes are TRBV4-2 and TRBJ2-1; TRBD2 agrees at 10 bases. The ends lost 4 bases at V and 0 bases at J; junction bases unmatched: 9. Germline CDR1 and CDR2: LGHNA and YNFKEQ. The CDR3 has 18 residues.

This clonotype showed up just a few times. This chain joins TRBV5-1 and TRBJ2-7; D is uncertain. The V end lost 2 bases, the J end lost 0 bases, and 12 bases lay between the germline ends. The CDR3 extends over 15 amino acids. The germline CDR1 and CDR2 sequences are SGHRS and YFSETQ. CDR3 sequence reads: CASSFPGRSSYEQYF. CDR3 bases: TGCGCCAGCAGCTTCCCGGGCCGGAGCTCCTACGAGCAGTACTTC.

The CDR3 bases are TGTGCCGGGGGCGCCCCCCCCCACAACAATGAGCAGTTCTTC. Translated, it gives CAGGAPPHNNEQFF. The chain joins TRBV25-1 to TRBJ2-1, with D perhaps TRBD1 (6 bases). The ends were cut back, 11 bases at V and 5 bases at J, with 19 bases in the middle. Germline CDR1 is MGHDK and CDR2 is SYGVNS. The CDR3 consists of 14 residues.

The chain combines TRBV14 with TRBJ2-1; TRBD1 matches 10 bases. The CDR3 is 15 residues long. With V trimmed by 1 base and J by 6 bases, 3 bases remained unmatched. Per germline, CDR1 SGHDN and CDR2 FVKESK. CDR3 region: CASSQARTGGNEQFF. CDR3 bases: TGTGCCAGCAGCCAAGCACGGACAGGGGGCAATGAGCAGTTCTTC.

In its sample, this clonotype was seen many times. DNA for the CDR3: TGTGCCAGCAGCCAAGTGGCACAAGAGACCCAGTACTTC. Translated, it gives CASSQVAQETQYF. The chain joins TRBV7-3 to TRBJ2-5; no reliable D call. Per the germline V gene, CDR1 is SGHTA and CDR2 is FQGTGA. Trimming took 5 bases from V and 2 from J, leaving 9 bases between them. This CDR3 comprises 13 residues.

This clonotype was counted a few times. This chain joins TRBV7-9 and TRBJ2-7; D may be TRBD1 or TRBD2 (5 bases each). V was clipped by 4 bases and J by 6 bases, with 19 bases between them. This CDR3 has 15 amino acids. The germline V gene encodes CDR1 SEHNR and CDR2 FQNEAQ (reference sequence). As DNA, the CDR3 is TGTGCCAGCAGCTCAAAAAAGGGACGGAACGGCGAGCAGTACTTC. Protein product: CASSSKKGRNGEQYF.

With regard to this clonotype: Given a much more abundant clone one base away, this may be a read error. The chain carries TRBV6-6 and TRBJ2-2, with D possibly matching TRBD2 (5 bases). Germline-derived CDR1 and CDR2 are MNHNY and SVGAGI (reference sequence). The CDR3 extends over 13 amino acids. The CDR3 is CASSPTGTGELVF. The CDR3 nucleotides read TGTGCCAGCAGTCCTACGGGAACCGGGGAGCTGGTTTTT.

The chain recombines TRBV20-1 with TRBJ1-6, with TRBD1 as a possible D gene (5 bases). Germline V gene data show CDR1 as DFQATT and CDR2 as SNEGSKA (reference sequence). The CDR3 sequence is 14 residues long. V lost 6 bases and J 9 bases, leaving 18 bases between the germline ends. This chain's CDR3 is CSADPGTLGSPLHF. The CDR3 nucleotides read TGCAGTGCCGACCCCGGGACCCTCGGTTCACCCCTCCACTTT.

The chain links TRBV20-1 to TRBJ1-5, with 9 bases identical to TRBD1. The length of the CDR3 is 15 residues. Germline values: CDR1 DFQATT, CDR2 SNEGSKA (reference sequence). V was clipped by 5 bases and J by 5 bases; unmatched bases: 10. In nucleotides, the CDR3 is TGCAGTGCTCCCCCAAGCCGGACAGGGGATCAGCCCCAGCATTTT. This codes for CSAPPSRTGDQPQHF.

This clonotype has ten or more counts. The V and J genes are TRBV3-1 and TRBJ1-1; a weak D match, TRBD1 (5 bases). CDR1 LGHDT and CDR2 YNNKEL come from the germline V gene (reference sequence). V was clipped by 2 bases and J by 2 bases, with 9 bases between them. This CDR3 comprises 14 residues. In nucleotides, the CDR3 is TGTGCCAGCAGCCAATGGGACCGAAACACTGAAGCTTTCTTT. This translates into CASSQWDRNTEAFF.

This clonotype was observed many times. The chain has TRBV5-1 and TRBJ1-5; no clear D gene. V was clipped by 2 bases and J by 5 bases, with 14 bases between them. CDR3 length equals 15 residues. Per germline, CDR1 SGHRS and CDR2 YFSETQ. The CDR3 nucleotides read TGCGCCAGCAGCTTAACGGGCCGAACGGATCAGCCCCAGCATTTT. This codes for CASSLTGRTDQPQHF.

This chain joins TRBV10-1 and TRBJ1-2; D is ambiguous. The CDR3 has 13 amino acids. The germline V gene encodes CDR1 WNHNN and CDR2 SYGVQD (reference sequence). With 7 bases removed from V and 4 bases from J, the gap between germline ends came to 13 bases. As DNA, the CDR3 is TGCGCCAGCATCCTGGGAGACCTCTATGGCTACACCTTC. Amino acid sequence: CASILGDLYGYTF.

This clonotype occurred many times. The V and J genes are TRBV14 and TRBJ1-1, with D possibly matching TRBD1 (5 bases). The CDR3 consists of 14 residues. The V and J ends lost 4 bases and 8 bases respectively, with 17 bases between them. CDR1 is SGHDN and CDR2 is FVKESK in the germline V gene. CDR3 sequence: CASSRGQETAEAFF. Here the CDR3 DNA reads TGTGCCAGCAGCCGGGGTCAGGAGACAGCCGAAGCTTTCTTT.

In this sample, this clonotype turned up many times. V is TRBV20-1 and J is TRBJ2-5; D could derive from TRBD1 or TRBD2 (6 bases each). This CDR3 spans 15 amino acids. V dropped 0 bases and J dropped 3 bases, with 14 bases sitting between them. The V gene's germline CDR1 is DFQATT and CDR2 SNEGSKA (reference sequence). The CDR3 loop reads CSARDFTGAKETQYF. Written as DNA, the CDR3 is TGCAGTGCTAGAGATTTTACGGGGGCTAAAGAGACCCAGTACTTC.

In this sample, this clonotype turned up once. The chain has TRBV12-3 or TRBV12-4 and TRBJ1-1, with 10 positions matching TRBD1. CDR3 size: 15 residues. Trimming removed 7 bases from V and 2 bases from J; junction bases left unmatched: 7. This CDR3 reads CASMGDRGRNTEAFF. The DNA of the CDR3 is TGTGCCAGCATGGGGGACAGGGGACGTAACACTGAAGCTTTCTTT.

This clonotype has a single count. Here the CDR3 DNA reads TGCAGTGCTAGAAGGCAGGGGGCCACTGAAGCTTTCTTT. Translation: CSARRQGATEAFF. The gene calls are TRBV20-1 and TRBJ1-1, with 8 bases aligning to TRBD1. V was clipped by 2 bases and J by 4 bases; unmatched bases: 3. This CDR3 comprises 13 residues. The germline CDR1 and CDR2 sequences are DFQATT and SNEGSKA (reference sequence).

Concerning this clonotype itself: The junction shows a germline mismatch at one end, possibly a read error. The chain combines TRBV9 with TRBJ2-5, with 8 bases aligning to TRBD1. The CDR3 loop spans 13 amino acids. The V gene's germline CDR1 is SGDLS and CDR2 YYNGEE. The chain's CDR3 is CASSVEQGEIQYF. Written as DNA, the CDR3 is TGTGCCAGCAGCGTAGAACAGGGGGAGATCCAGTACTTC.

This clonotype was seen repeatedly, ten times or more. V usage is TRBV11-2 and J usage is TRBJ2-2; 10 nucleotides agree with TRBD1. Germline-derived CDR1 and CDR2 are SGHAT and FQNNGV. Losses at the gene ends were 5 bases for V and 5 bases for J; bases not matched to a gene: 5. CDR3 length: 15 residues. CDR3 DNA sequence: TGTGCCAGCAGCAAGACAGGGGGCTTTACCGGGGAGCTGTTTTTT. Translated: CASSKTGGFTGELFF.

This chain joins TRBV7-2 and TRBJ1-2, with D possibly TRBD1 on 5 matching bases. CDR1 and CDR2 from the germline V gene are SGHTA and FQGNSA. The CDR3 runs 14 residues. V shed 2 bases and J shed 3 bases, with 10 bases lying between them. CDR3 DNA: TGTGCCAGCAGCTTACAGGGACGGGACTATGGCTACACCTTC. Protein product: CASSLQGRDYGYTF.

J is TRBJ1-1 and V is TRBV20-1; D is unresolved. The CDR3 covers 11 residues. CDR1 and CDR2 (germline): DFQATT, SNEGSKA (reference sequence). Deletions cut 3 bases from V and 4 bases from J, with 6 bases between. The CDR3 loop reads CSARVVTEAFF. DNA for the CDR3: TGCAGTGCTAGGGTCGTCACTGAAGCTTTCTTT.

This clonotype appeared a single time. A read error is likely, as this CDR3 ends without the conserved phenylalanine or tryptophan. The J gene is TRBJ1-1, the V gene TRBV11-2, with unresolved D. The CDR3 runs to 14 residues. Germline V gene sequence: CDR1 SGHAT, CDR2 FQNNGV. The CDR3 DNA follows: TGTGCCAGCAGCTTAGAACAGATGAACATTGAAGCTTTCATT. Translating it yields CASSLEQMNIEAFI.